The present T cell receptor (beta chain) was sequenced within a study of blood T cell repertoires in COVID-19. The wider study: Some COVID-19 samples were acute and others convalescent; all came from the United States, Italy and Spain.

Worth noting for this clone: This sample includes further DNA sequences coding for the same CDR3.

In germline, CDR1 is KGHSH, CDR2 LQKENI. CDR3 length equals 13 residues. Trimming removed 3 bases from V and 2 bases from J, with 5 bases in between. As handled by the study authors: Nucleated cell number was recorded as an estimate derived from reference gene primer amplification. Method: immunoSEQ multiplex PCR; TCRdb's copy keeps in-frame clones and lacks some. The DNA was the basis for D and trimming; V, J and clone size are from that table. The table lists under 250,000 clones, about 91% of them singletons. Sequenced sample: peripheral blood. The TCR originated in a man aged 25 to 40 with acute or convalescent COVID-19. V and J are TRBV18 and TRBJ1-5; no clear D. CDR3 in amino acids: CASSPTGNQPQHF. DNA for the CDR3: TGTGCCAGCTCACCTACAGGCAATCAGCCCCAGCATTTT. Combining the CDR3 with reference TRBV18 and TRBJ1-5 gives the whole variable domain NAGVMQNPRHLVRRRGQEARLRCSPMKGHSHVYWYRQLPEEGLKFMVYLQKENIIDESGMPKERFSAEFPKEGPSILRIQQVVRGDSAAYFCASSPTGNQPQHFGDGTRLSIL.